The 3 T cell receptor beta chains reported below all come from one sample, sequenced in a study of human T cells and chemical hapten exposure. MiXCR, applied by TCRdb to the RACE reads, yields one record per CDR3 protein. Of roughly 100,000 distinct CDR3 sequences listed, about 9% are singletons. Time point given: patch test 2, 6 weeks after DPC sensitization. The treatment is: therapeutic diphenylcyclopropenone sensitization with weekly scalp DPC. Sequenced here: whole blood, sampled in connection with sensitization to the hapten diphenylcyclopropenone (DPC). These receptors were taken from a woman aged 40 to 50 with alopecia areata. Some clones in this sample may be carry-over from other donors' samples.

CDR3 amino acids: CASSLIAGSLNTGELFF. CDR3 sequence (DNA): TGTGCCAGCAGCTTAATCGCCGGTAGTCTGAACACCGGGGAGCTGTTTTTT. This chain joins TRBV7-2 and TRBJ2-2; no clear D gene. Germline CDR1 is SGHTA and CDR2 is FQGNSA. The CDR3 contains 17 residues. The V and J ends lost 2 bases and 1 base respectively, with 14 bases between them.

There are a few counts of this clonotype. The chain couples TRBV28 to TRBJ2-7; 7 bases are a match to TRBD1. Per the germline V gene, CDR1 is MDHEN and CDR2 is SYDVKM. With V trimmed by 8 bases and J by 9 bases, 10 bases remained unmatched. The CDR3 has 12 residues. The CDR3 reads CASSDTGTAQYF. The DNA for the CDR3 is TGTGCCAGCTCCGATACCGGGACAGCGCAGTACTTC.

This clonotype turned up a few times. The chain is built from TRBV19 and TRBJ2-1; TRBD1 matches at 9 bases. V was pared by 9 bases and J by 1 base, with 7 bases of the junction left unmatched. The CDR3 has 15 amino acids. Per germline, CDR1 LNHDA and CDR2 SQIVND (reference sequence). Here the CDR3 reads CASKQGARSYNEQFF. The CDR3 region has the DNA TGTGCCAGCAAACAGGGGGCTAGGTCCTACAATGAGCAGTTCTTC.